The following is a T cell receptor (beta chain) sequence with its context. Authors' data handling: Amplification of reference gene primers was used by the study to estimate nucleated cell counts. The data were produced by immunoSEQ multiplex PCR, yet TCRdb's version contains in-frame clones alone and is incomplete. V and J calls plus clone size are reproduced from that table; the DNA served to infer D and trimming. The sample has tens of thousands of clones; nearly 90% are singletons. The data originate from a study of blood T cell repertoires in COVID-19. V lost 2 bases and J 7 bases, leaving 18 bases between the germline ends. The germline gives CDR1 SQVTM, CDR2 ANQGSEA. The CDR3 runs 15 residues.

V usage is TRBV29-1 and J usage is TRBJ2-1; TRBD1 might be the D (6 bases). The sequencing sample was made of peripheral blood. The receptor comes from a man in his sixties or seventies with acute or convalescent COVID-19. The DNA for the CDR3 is TGCAGCGTTGAATCAGGGGCTGGCCTGCCTAATGAGCAGTTCTTC. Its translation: CSVESGAGLPNEQFF.